This TCR beta chain was captured by sequencing in a study of blood T cell repertoires in COVID-19. In the study overall: There were acute and convalescent COVID-19 samples, and they came from the United States, Italy and Spain.

Losses at the gene ends were 3 bases for V and 2 bases for J; bases not matched to a gene: 1. From germline, CDR1 is KGHSH and CDR2 LQKENI. The CDR3 has 15 residues. Original data processing: How many nucleated cells were present was estimated from reference gene primer amplification. Assay used: immunoSEQ multiplex PCR; TCRdb lists only in-frame clones, some missing. That table supplies the V and J calls and clone size; D and trimming were determined from the DNA. Of more than 65,000 clones listed, approximately 88% are singletons. J is TRBJ2-2 and V is TRBV18, with 9 bases matching TRBD1. The sequenced material came from peripheral blood. The sequence came from a woman of 80 years or more with active or convalescent COVID-19. CDR3 DNA sequence: TGTGCCAGCTCACCGGGACAGGGCAACACCGGGGAGCTGTTTTTT. Its protein product is CASSPGQGNTGELFF.